This T cell receptor (beta chain) was identified during a study of beta chain features in type 1 diabetes. Study-level information: All samples together contributed 107,917,701 sorted cells for examination. Findings and limits, study-wide: A moderate, significant TCRB CDR3 shortening appeared in type 1 diabetes across four CD4+ subsets.

Based on CD45RO/CCR7/CD25/CD127/CD95/CD27, CD4+ regulatory, stem cell-like memory, naive and central memory cells were sorted. Every bit of the isolated RNA underwent reverse transcription, so sequencing read expressed TCRB transcripts. Generated by immunoSEQ multiplex PCR, the TCRdb table keeps only in-frame clones and is missing some. The sample shows roughly 50,000 clones, 42% of them seen only once. The CDR3 is made up of 15 amino acids. Germline V gene data show CDR1 as SGHVS and CDR2 as FNYEAQ. Trimming took 1 base from V and 2 from J, leaving 9 bases between them. A word on this clone: Its matching antigen is unknown.

This clonotype originated in a man aged 25 to 40 with type 1 diabetes. Sequenced material: Tregs from blood. The chain employs TRBV7-6 and TRBJ1-3; weak D call: TRBD1 (6 bases). The CDR3 sequence is CASSLGGQAGNTIYF. The CDR3 DNA is TGTGCCAGCAGCTTAGGGGGGCAGGCTGGAAACACCATATATTTT.